The 27 T cell receptor beta chains below come from one sample, sequenced in a study of PD-1 blockade in classical Hodgkin lymphoma. The assay was immunoSEQ multiplex PCR, and TCRdb's table has in-frame clones only and misses some. Among 9,500 to 10,000 clones listed, 90% to 95% were seen once. The patients all showed relapse after autologous stem cell transplantation, while their brentuximab vedotin exposure varied. Sequences were derived from peripheral blood mononuclear cells (PBMCs), sampled at baseline. These TCRs come from a human donor with classical Hodgkin lymphoma.

V and J are TRBV5-1 and TRBJ1-4; TRBD1 might be the D (5 bases). There are 14 residues in the CDR3. Germline assignment: CDR1 SGHRS and CDR2 YFSETQ. Trimming removed 4 bases at V and 0 bases at J, with 7 bases between. The CDR3 DNA sequence: TGCGCCAGCAGCGAGACAGCAACTAATGAAAAACTGTTTTTT. Translation gives CASSETATNEKLFF.

The rearrangement links TRBV27 to TRBJ2-5; D is possibly TRBD2 (5 bases). Deletions cut 2 bases from V and 4 bases from J, with 11 bases between. The CDR3 spans 14 residues. CDR1 and CDR2 from the germline V gene are MNHEY and SMNVEV (reference sequence). CDR3 bases: TGTGCCAGCAGTTTAAACAGCGGAGGAGAGACCCAGTACTTC. As protein: CASSLNSGGETQYF.

CDR3 nucleotide sequence: TGCGCCAGCAGCTTGGAGGCTTCCCGCTCCTACAATGAGCAGTTCTTC. The encoded protein is CASSLEASRSYNEQFF. The V and J genes are TRBV5-1 and TRBJ2-1; D ambiguous. Germline V lookup: CDR1 SGHRS, CDR2 YFSETQ. V was clipped by 0 bases and J by 0 bases, with 10 bases between them. There are 16 residues in the CDR3.

The rearrangement joins TRBV7-3 to TRBJ2-2; tentative D call: TRBD1 (5 bases). The CDR3 has 16 amino acids. Germline CDR1 and CDR2: SGHTA and FQGTGA. V lost 1 base and J lost 4, with 13 bases in between. The CDR3 coding sequence is TGTGCCAGCAGCTTAATGACAGCCCTTGGCACCGGGGAGCTGTTTTTT. Translation: CASSLMTALGTGELFF.

The chain has TRBV7-2 and TRBJ2-7, with D uncertain. CDR3 length equals 11 residues. Germline V gives CDR1 SGHTA, CDR2 FQGNSA. Trimming cost V 5 bases and J 5 bases, with 7 bases left between them. CDR3 in DNA: TGTGCCAGCAGCGCAACCCACGAGCAGTACTTC. Its translation: CASSATHEQYF.

CDR3 protein: CASSFSGRLSEQYF. CDR3 in DNA: TGTGCCAGCAGTTTTAGCGGGAGGTTGAGCGAGCAGTACTTC. The genes are TRBV28 and TRBJ2-7; 10 bases line up with TRBD2. The CDR3 consists of 14 residues. The V and J ends lost 3 bases and 6 bases, in that order; junction bases with no gene match: 5. Per germline, CDR1 MDHEN and CDR2 SYDVKM.

Concerning this clone: The junction shows a germline mismatch at one end, possibly a read error. The chain recombines TRBV7-2 with TRBJ1-3; no reliable D call. The germline gives CDR1 SGHTA, CDR2 FQGNSA. The CDR3 length is 14 residues. The CDR3 coding sequence is TGTGTCAGCAGCGTGGTGGGCTCTGGAAACACCATATATTTT. Translated: CVSSVVGSGNTIYF.

This sequence joins TRBV6-1 and TRBJ2-3; no clear D gene. This CDR3 spans 11 amino acids. The germline gives CDR1 MNHNS, CDR2 SASEGT. V was pared by 0 bases and J by 9 bases, with 4 bases between. Here the CDR3 reads CASSEATTQYF. CDR3 nucleotide sequence: TGTGCCAGCAGTGAAGCGACAACGCAGTATTTT.

The chain carries TRBV5-5 and TRBJ1-1; D remains unclear. Between the trimmed V and J ends, which lost 0 bases and 5 bases, there was a span of 5 bases. The CDR3 runs to 12 residues. Germline-derived CDR1 and CDR2 are SGHKS and YYEKEE (reference sequence). CDR3: CASSLGRTEAFF. The DNA for the CDR3 is TGTGCCAGCAGCTTGGGAAGGACTGAAGCTTTCTTT.

The chain carries TRBV30 and TRBJ2-7; possibly TRBD1 or TRBD2 for D (5 bases each). Trimming pared 3 bases from V and 3 bases from J, leaving 9 bases between. The CDR3 has 12 amino acids. CDR1 is GTSNPN and CDR2 is SVGIG in the germline V gene (reference sequence). The CDR3 bases are TGTGCCTGGAGAGAGGGGCTCTACGAGCAGTACTTC. Translating it yields CAWREGLYEQYF.

The V gene is TRBV5-4, the J gene TRBJ1-3, with a weak D call TRBD1 (5 bases). V was cut by 4 bases and J by 3 bases, with 11 bases left in between. Per the germline V gene, CDR1 is SGHNT and CDR2 is YYREEE (reference sequence). The CDR3 has 14 residues. The CDR3 is CASSVPGNGNTIYF. The CDR3 DNA reads TGTGCCAGCAGCGTACCAGGGAATGGAAACACCATATATTTT.

The V call is TRBV27, the J call TRBJ2-3; D remains unclear. The V gene's germline CDR1 is MNHEY and CDR2 SMNVEV (reference sequence). The V end was cut by 2 bases, the J end by 2 bases, with 5 bases between. CDR3 size: 13 residues. The chain's CDR3 is CASSLGFTDTQYF. CDR3 sequence (DNA): TGTGCCAGCAGTTTAGGGTTCACAGATACGCAGTATTTT.

J is TRBJ2-2 and V is TRBV5-1; TRBD2 aligns across 7 bases. CDR1 is SGHRS and CDR2 is YFSETQ in the germline V gene. The CDR3 totals 15 residues. The V gene end was trimmed by 0 bases and the J gene end by 4 bases; junction bases not matched to a gene: 3. The CDR3, as DNA: TGCGCCAGCAGCTTGGCTCGGGAGGTCACCGGGGAGCTGTTTTTT. Its translation: CASSLAREVTGELFF.

V and J are TRBV19 and TRBJ1-1; D remains ambiguous. The ends were cut back, 2 bases at V and 14 bases at J, with 21 bases in the middle. The CDR3 contains 14 residues. Germline V lookup: CDR1 LNHDA, CDR2 SQIVND (reference sequence). As DNA, the CDR3 is TGTGCCAGTAGTATAAGGCCTGGCAGGACGCCAGTCTTCTTT. It codes for CASSIRPGRTPVFF.

The chain joins TRBV6-5 to TRBJ2-1; 7 bases are shared with TRBD1. The junction had 5 bases not matched to a gene; V was cut back by 6 bases and J by 6 bases. This CDR3 is built from 13 residues. Germline CDR1 and CDR2: MNHEY and SVGAGI. CDR3 protein: CASSVGQFNEQFF. DNA of the CDR3: TGTGCCAGCAGCGTGGGACAGTTCAATGAGCAGTTCTTC.

J is TRBJ2-1 and V is TRBV5-1, with D unresolved. This CDR3 is 16 amino acids long. CDR1 SGHRS and CDR2 YFSETQ come from the germline V gene. The germline V and J ends were trimmed by 1 base and 1 base, with 12 bases remaining between them. The DNA for the CDR3 is TGCGCCAGCAGCTTGTCACGCTTATATTCCTACAATGAGCAGTTCTTC. Translating gives CASSLSRLYSYNEQFF.

The chain is built from TRBV6-5 and TRBJ1-1, with D perhaps matching TRBD1 (5 bases). This CDR3 is 14 amino acids long. Germline values: CDR1 MNHEY, CDR2 SVGAGI. V lost 7 bases and J 1 base, leaving 13 bases between the germline ends. The CDR3 DNA reads TGTGCCAGCATTAGGGGCGGCCCGAACACTGAAGCTTTCTTT. Its protein product is CASIRGGPNTEAFF.

This chain uses TRBV27 with TRBJ1-1; 7 nucleotides line up with TRBD1. The CDR3 runs 17 residues. With 4 bases clipped from V and 4 bases from J, the junction kept 15 bases outside the gene matches. The germline V gene encodes CDR1 MNHEY and CDR2 SMNVEV (reference sequence). CDR3 DNA sequence: TGTGCCAGCAGTTCAAAGGGGGCAGTTACGTGGATCACTGAAGCTTTCTTT. This gives the protein CASSSKGAVTWITEAFF.

This clone was seen a handful of times. The chain carries TRBV10-1 and TRBJ2-7, with a tentative D call TRBD2 (6 bases). The CDR3 consists of 14 residues. Germline assignment: CDR1 WNHNN and CDR2 SYGVQD (reference sequence). V was trimmed by 4 bases and J by 1 base, leaving 11 bases between them. CDR3 sequence: CASSAGVLSYEQYF. The CDR3 DNA sequence: TGCGCCAGCAGTGCGGGGGTCCTTTCCTACGAGCAGTACTTC.

This chain joins TRBV19 and TRBJ2-7, with D unresolved. V was clipped by 6 bases and J by 6 bases, with 15 bases between them. Germline CDR1 reads LNHDA; CDR2 reads SQIVND (reference sequence). The CDR3 runs to 13 residues. CDR3 nucleotide sequence: TGTGCCAGTAGCCCCGTTAGTCCAGGCGAGCAGTACTTC. Translation: CASSPVSPGEQYF.

The rearrangement joins TRBV9 to TRBJ1-1; D is unclear. Deletions cut 2 bases from V and 2 bases from J, with 10 bases between. The CDR3 is made up of 14 amino acids. Germline V gene lookup returns CDR1 SGDLS and CDR2 YYNGEE. CDR3 residues: CASSVGGPNTEAFF. CDR3 nucleotide sequence: TGTGCCAGCAGCGTCGGAGGGCCAAACACTGAAGCTTTCTTT.

J is TRBJ2-7 and V is TRBV27, with a weak D call TRBD1 (6 bases). The V and J ends lost 3 bases and 3 bases respectively, with 15 bases between them. This CDR3 is 15 amino acids long. Germline V CDR1 and CDR2: MNHEY, SMNVEV (reference sequence). The CDR3 nucleotides read TGTGCCAGCAGTTTCGGGCAGGGGTTCCACTACGAGCAGTACTTC. Translating it yields CASSFGQGFHYEQYF.

The V gene is TRBV28, the J gene TRBJ1-2, with 8 bases aligning to TRBD1. CDR1 is MDHEN, CDR2 SYDVKM, per germline. This CDR3 is built from 15 residues. J was trimmed by 1 base and V by 8 bases; bases with no gene match: 9. CDR3 amino acids: CASWDRLGINYGYTF. The CDR3 bases are TGTGCCAGCTGGGACAGGCTGGGGATTAACTATGGCTACACCTTC.

The rearrangement uses TRBV5-4 and TRBJ2-7; D is unclear. Trimming removed 1 base at V and 2 bases at J, with 10 bases between. The CDR3 extends over 14 amino acids. Germline values: CDR1 SGHNT, CDR2 YYREEE (reference sequence). The CDR3 region is CASSLNHGAYEQYF. CDR3 nucleotide sequence: TGTGCCAGCAGCTTGAATCACGGAGCCTACGAGCAGTACTTC.

This clone was counted between two and nine times. The rearrangement links TRBV19 to TRBJ1-5; 9 bases match TRBD1. V lost 4 bases and J lost 5; bases outside the gene matches: 6. This CDR3 contains 15 residues. The V gene's germline CDR1 is LNHDA and CDR2 SQIVND (reference sequence). The CDR3 sequence: CASSKMGQGYQPQHF. The CDR3 DNA is TGTGCCAGTAGTAAGATGGGACAGGGATATCAGCCCCAGCATTTT.

The chain employs TRBV18 and TRBJ2-5; TRBD2 matches at 9 bases. The trim removed 1 base at V and 4 bases at J, leaving 10 bases unmatched. From germline, CDR1 is KGHSH and CDR2 LQKENI. The CDR3 is 17 amino acids. This chain's CDR3 is CASSPRMQLTSGETQYF. CDR3 nucleotide sequence: TGTGCCAGCTCACCACGGATGCAGTTGACTAGCGGAGAGACCCAGTACTTC.

The chain employs TRBV12-2 and TRBJ2-7; the DNA was not used to check the table's D call, TRBD2. TRBV12-2 is recorded as a pseudogene. The CDR3 runs 15 residues. The CDR3 loop is CASRLAGGSSYEQYF. CDR3 DNA: TGTGCAAGTCGCTTAGCGGGAGGGTCTTCCTACGAGCAGTACTTC.